This paragraph reports one TCR beta chain. Its antigen is not identified. The CDR3 covers 12 residues. With 2 bases removed from V and 4 bases from J, the gap between germline ends came to 5 bases. From germline, CDR1 is MDHEN and CDR2 SYDVKM. This sample was included in a study of a mutant IDH1 vaccine in newly diagnosed glioma. Time point given: week 35, safety follow-up. One vaccine dose held 300 ug of mutant IDH1 20-mer peptide and came with topical imiquimod. Study-level results: Pseudoprogression seemed unlinked to shifts in top peripheral T cell clonotypes.

Using immunoSEQ multiplex PCR, the repertoire was profiled, and TCRdb retains in-frame clones only, with some absent. The sample carries about 60,000 clones, roughly 84% recorded once. The TCR originated in a man in his thirties or forties with glioma. The chain recombines TRBV28 with TRBJ1-2; unclear D gene. The sequencing here drew on PBMCs, taken from a glioma patient whose treatment included an IDH1 peptide vaccine. CDR3 nucleotide sequence: TGTGCCAGCAGTTTAGGGTTCTATGGCTACACCTTC. Translating it yields CASSLGFYGYTF.